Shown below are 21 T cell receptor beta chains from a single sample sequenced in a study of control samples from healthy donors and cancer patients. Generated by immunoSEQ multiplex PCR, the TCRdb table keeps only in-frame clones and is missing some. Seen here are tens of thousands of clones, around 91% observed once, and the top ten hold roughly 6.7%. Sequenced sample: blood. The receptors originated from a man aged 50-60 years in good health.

CDR3 nucleotides: TGTGCCAGAAGCCCAGAAGGGGCCCCAACCTACGAGCAGTACTTC. It is translated as CARSPEGAPTYEQYF. V gene TRBV5-3 combines with J gene TRBJ2-7; D possibly corresponds to TRBD1 (5 bases). TRBV5-3 carries the ORF label, with uncertain function. V was clipped by 4 bases and J by 2 bases, with 16 bases between them. The CDR3 consists of 15 residues.

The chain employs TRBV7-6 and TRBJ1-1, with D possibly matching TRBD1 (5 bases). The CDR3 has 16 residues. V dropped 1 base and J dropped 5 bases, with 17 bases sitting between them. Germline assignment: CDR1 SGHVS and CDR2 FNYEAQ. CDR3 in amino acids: CASSLGGLGKGTEAFF. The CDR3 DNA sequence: TGTGCCAGCAGCTTAGGGGGCCTTGGTAAGGGGACTGAAGCTTTCTTT.

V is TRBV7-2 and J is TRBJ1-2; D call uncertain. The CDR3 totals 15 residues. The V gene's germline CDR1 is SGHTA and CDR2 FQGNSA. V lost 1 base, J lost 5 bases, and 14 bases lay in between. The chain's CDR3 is CASSLGFLGPYGYTF. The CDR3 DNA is TGTGCCAGCAGCTTAGGATTTTTGGGCCCATATGGCTACACCTTC.

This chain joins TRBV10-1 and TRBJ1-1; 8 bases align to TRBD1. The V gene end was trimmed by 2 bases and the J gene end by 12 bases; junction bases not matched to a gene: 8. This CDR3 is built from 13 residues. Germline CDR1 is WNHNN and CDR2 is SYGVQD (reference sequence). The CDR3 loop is CASSEVSDRVTFF. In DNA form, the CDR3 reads TGCGCCAGCAGTGAGGTTTCGGACAGGGTGACTTTCTTT.

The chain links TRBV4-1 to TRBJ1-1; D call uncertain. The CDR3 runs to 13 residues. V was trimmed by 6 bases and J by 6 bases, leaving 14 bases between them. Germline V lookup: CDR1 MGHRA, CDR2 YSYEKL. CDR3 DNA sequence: TGCGCCAGCAGTCTCAGGTTGGGCGCTGAAGCTTTCTTT. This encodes CASSLRLGAEAFF.

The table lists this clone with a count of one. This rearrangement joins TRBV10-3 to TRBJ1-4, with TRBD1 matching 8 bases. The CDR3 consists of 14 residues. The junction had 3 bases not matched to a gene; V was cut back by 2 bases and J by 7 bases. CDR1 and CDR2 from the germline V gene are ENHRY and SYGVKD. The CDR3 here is CAISEGTGGEKLFF. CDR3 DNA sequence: TGTGCCATCAGTGAGGGGACAGGAGGTGAAAAACTGTTTTTT.

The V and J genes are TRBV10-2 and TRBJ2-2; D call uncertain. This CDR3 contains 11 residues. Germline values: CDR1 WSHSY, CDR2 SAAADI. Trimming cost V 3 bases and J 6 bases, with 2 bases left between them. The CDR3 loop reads CASSDPGELFF. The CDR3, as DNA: TGCGCCAGCAGTGACCCCGGGGAGCTGTTTTTT.

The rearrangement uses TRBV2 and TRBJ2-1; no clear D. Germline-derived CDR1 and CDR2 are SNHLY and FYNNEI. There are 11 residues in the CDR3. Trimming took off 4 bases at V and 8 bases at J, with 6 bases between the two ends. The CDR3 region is CASSGGHEQFF. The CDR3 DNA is TGTGCCAGCAGTGGCGGTCATGAGCAGTTCTTC. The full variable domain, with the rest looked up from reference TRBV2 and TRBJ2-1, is EPEVTQTPSHQVTQMGQEVILRCVPISNHLYFYWYRQILGQKVEFLVSFYNNEISEKSEIFDDQFSVERPDGSNFTLKIRSTKLEDSAMYFCASSGGHEQFFGPGTRLTVL.

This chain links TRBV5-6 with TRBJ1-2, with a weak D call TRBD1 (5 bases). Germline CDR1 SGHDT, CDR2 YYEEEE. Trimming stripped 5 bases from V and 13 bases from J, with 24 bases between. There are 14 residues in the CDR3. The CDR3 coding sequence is TGTGCCAGCAGTCATAGGATGGGGACCGTTGGTCCCACCTTC. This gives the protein CASSHRMGTVGPTF.

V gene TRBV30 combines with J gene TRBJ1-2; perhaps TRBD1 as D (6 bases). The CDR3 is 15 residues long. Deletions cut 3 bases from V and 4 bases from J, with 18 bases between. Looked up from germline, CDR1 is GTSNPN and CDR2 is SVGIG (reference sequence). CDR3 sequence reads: CAWSPGTTSLYGYTF. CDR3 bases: TGTGCCTGGAGCCCAGGGACAACTTCTCTCTATGGCTACACCTTC. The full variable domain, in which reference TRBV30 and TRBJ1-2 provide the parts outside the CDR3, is SQTIHQWPATLVQPVGSPLSLECTVEGTSNPNLYWYRQAAGRGLQLLFYSVGIGQISSEVPQNLSASRPQDRQFILSSKKLLLSDSGFYLCAWSPGTTSLYGYTFGSGTRLTVV.

The CDR3 coding sequence is TGTGCCAGCGCCCCGGGACTAGCGGGGTGGGGGAGCACCGGGGAGCTGTTTTTT. Translation gives CASAPGLAGWGSTGELFF. The chain has TRBV4-2 and TRBJ2-2; TRBD2 matches at 13 bases. From germline, CDR1 is LGHNA and CDR2 YNFKEQ. The trim removed 8 bases at V and 4 bases at J, leaving 13 bases unmatched. This CDR3 has 18 residues.

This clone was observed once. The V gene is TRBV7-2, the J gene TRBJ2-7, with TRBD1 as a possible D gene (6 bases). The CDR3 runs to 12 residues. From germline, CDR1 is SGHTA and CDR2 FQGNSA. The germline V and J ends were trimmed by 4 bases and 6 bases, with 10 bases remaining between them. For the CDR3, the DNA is TGTGCCAGCAGCTCGGGACACCGCGAGCAGTACTTC. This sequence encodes CASSSGHREQYF.

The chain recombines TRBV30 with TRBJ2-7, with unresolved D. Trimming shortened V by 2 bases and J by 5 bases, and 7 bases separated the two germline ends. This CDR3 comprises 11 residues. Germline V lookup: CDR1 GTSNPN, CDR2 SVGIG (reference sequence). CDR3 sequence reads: CAWSLLNEQYF. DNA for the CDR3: TGTGCCTGGAGTTTACTCAACGAGCAGTACTTC.

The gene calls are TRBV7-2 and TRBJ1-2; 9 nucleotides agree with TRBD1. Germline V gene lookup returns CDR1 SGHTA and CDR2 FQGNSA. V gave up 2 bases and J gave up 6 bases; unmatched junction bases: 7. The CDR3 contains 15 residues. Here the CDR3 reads CASSLSRTGADGYTF. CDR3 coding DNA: TGTGCCAGCAGCTTATCCCGGACAGGGGCTGATGGCTACACCTTC.

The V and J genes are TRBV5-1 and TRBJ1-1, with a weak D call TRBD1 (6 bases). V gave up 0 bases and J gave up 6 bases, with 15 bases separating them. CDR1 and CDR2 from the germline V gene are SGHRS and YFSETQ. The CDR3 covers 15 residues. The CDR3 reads CASSLEFFGGPEAFF. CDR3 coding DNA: TGCGCCAGCAGCTTGGAATTCTTTGGGGGCCCTGAAGCTTTCTTT.

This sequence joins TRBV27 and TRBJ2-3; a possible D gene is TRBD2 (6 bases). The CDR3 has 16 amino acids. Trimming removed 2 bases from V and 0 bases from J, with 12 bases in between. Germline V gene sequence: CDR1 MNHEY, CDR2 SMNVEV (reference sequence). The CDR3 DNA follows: TGTGCCAGCAGTTTAGGGGGGAGGCCTAGCACAGATACGCAGTATTTT. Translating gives CASSLGGRPSTDTQYF.

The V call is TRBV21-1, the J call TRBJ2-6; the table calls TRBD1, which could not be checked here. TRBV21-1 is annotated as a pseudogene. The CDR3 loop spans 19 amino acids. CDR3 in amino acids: CASSKVEKRGPVGANVLTF. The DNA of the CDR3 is TGTGCCAGCAGCAAGGTTGAAAAGAGGGGGCCAGTTGGGGCCAACGTCCTGACTTTC.

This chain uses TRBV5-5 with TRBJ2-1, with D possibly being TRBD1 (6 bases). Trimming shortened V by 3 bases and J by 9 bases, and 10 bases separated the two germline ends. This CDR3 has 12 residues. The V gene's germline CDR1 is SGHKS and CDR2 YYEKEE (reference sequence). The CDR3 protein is CASSWTEGEQFF. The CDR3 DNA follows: TGTGCCAGCAGCTGGACAGAGGGTGAGCAGTTCTTC.

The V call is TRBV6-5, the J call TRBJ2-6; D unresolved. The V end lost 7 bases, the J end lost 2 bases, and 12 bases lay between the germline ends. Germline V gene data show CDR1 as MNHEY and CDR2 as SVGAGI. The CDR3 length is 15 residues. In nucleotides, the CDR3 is TGTGCCAGCAACCGCGTAGACGCTGGGGCCAACGTCCTGACTTTC. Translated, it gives CASNRVDAGANVLTF.

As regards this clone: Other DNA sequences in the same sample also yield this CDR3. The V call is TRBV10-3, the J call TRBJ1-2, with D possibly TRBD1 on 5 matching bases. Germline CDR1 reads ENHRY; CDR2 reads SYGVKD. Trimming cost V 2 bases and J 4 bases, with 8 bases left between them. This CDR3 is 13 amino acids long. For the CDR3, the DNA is TGTGCCATCAGTGAGGCAGGGTCCTATGGCTACACCTTC. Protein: CAISEAGSYGYTF.

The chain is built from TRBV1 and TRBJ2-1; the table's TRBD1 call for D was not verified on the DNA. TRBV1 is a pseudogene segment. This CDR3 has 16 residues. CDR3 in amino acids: CTSSHQQGALENEQFF. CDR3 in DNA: TGCACCAGCAGCCATCAACAGGGGGCGCTTGAGAATGAGCAGTTCTTC.